The 27 T cell receptor beta chains below all came from one sample that was sequenced in a study of blood T cells in healthy people across ages. Together with a sample-barcoded 5' primer, a J-beta primer mix was included in a second PCR lasting about 6 to 11 cycles. TCRdb processed the 5' RACE reads anew with MiXCR; each CDR3 protein has one entry. The data hold about 1.7 million distinct CDR3 sequences, with roughly 30% observed a single time. The specimen sequenced was blood. The origin of the receptors is a woman in her 30s in good health.

In its sample, this clonotype was seen a few times. This chain's CDR3 is CSVETGTAYYGYTF. In nucleotides, the CDR3 is TGCAGCGTTGAAACAGGGACCGCCTACTATGGCTACACCTTC. J is TRBJ1-2 and V is TRBV29-1; TRBD1 might be the D (6 bases). Germline-derived CDR1 and CDR2 are SQVTM and ANQGSEA. With 2 bases removed from V and 3 bases from J, the gap between germline ends came to 13 bases. The CDR3 has 14 amino acids.

The gene calls are TRBV5-1 and TRBJ2-1; 7 nucleotides agree with TRBD2. CDR3 length equals 15 residues. The V and J ends lost 4 bases and 13 bases, in that order; junction bases with no gene match: 17. CDR1 SGHRS and CDR2 YFSETQ come from the germline V gene. The CDR3 DNA sequence: TGCGCCAGCAGCCCCGACGGACTCGCGGGGAGGGTTCAGTTCTTC. Residues: CASSPDGLAGRVQFF.

This sequence joins TRBV20-1 and TRBJ2-4, with TRBD1 matching 9 bases. CDR3 length: 15 residues. V lost 2 bases, J lost 2 bases, and 4 bases stayed unmatched. Germline V lookup: CDR1 DFQATT, CDR2 SNEGSKA (reference sequence). CDR3 region: CSARPGQGPKNIQYF. CDR3 nucleotide sequence: TGCAGTGCTAGACCGGGACAGGGACCCAAAAACATTCAGTACTTC.

This clonotype turned up a few times. This chain uses TRBV6-6 with TRBJ2-3; D is possibly TRBD2 (6 bases). The CDR3 runs to 13 residues. Germline V gene sequence: CDR1 MNHNY, CDR2 SVGAGI (reference sequence). V dropped 2 bases and J dropped 3 bases, with 6 bases sitting between them. The CDR3 reads CASSYAGTDTQYF. As DNA, the CDR3 is TGTGCCAGCAGTTACGCGGGGACAGATACGCAGTATTTT.

This clonotype has more than one count but fewer than ten. The chain couples TRBV6-5 to TRBJ1-1, with D possibly TRBD1 on 6 matching bases. The V gene lost 5 bases and the J gene lost 5 bases, with 18 bases spanning the gap. Germline V gene sequence: CDR1 MNHEY, CDR2 SVGAGI. This CDR3 spans 15 amino acids. CDR3 in DNA: TGTGCCAGCAGTGCGACGACAGGATCCAGGACTGAAGCTTTCTTT. This gives the protein CASSATTGSRTEAFF.

The J gene is TRBJ1-5, the V gene TRBV29-1; D is undetermined. Trimming removed 6 bases from V and 3 bases from J, with 12 bases in between. CDR1 is SQVTM, CDR2 ANQGSEA, per germline. This CDR3 has 13 amino acids. As DNA, the CDR3 is TGCAGCGTCGGCCTGGGCGACAATCAGCCCCAGCATTTT. Encoded protein: CSVGLGDNQPQHF.

The chain recombines TRBV5-1 with TRBJ1-2; D unclear. The V and J ends lost 0 bases and 5 bases respectively, with 17 bases between them. CDR3 size: 16 residues. CDR1 is SGHRS, CDR2 YFSETQ, per germline. The CDR3 is CASSLDRIGLSYGYTF. DNA of the CDR3: TGCGCCAGCAGCTTGGATAGGATAGGGCTCTCATATGGCTACACCTTC. Together with reference TRBV5-1 and TRBJ1-2, the CDR3 gives the full variable domain: KAGVTQTPRYLIKTRGQQVTLSCSPISGHRSVSWYQQTPGQGLQFLFEYFSETQRNKGNFPGRFSGRQFSNSRSEMNVSTLELGDSALYLCASSLDRIGLSYGYTFGSGTRLTVV.

This sequence joins TRBV20-1 and TRBJ2-1; TRBD2 agrees at 10 bases. The CDR3 has 14 amino acids. J was trimmed by 5 bases and V by 6 bases; bases with no gene match: 7. CDR1 and CDR2 from the germline V gene are DFQATT and SNEGSKA (reference sequence). This chain's CDR3 is CSADPGLANNEQFF. The DNA for the CDR3 is TGCAGTGCGGACCCGGGACTAGCGAACAATGAGCAGTTCTTC.

This clonotype was picked up many times. J is TRBJ2-3 and V is TRBV7-2; 10 nucleotides agree with TRBD2. The CDR3 runs to 13 residues. CDR1 SGHTA and CDR2 FQGNSA come from the germline V gene. V gave up 8 bases and J gave up 8 bases; unmatched junction bases: 7. The CDR3 protein is CASVAERGGTQYF. The CDR3 nucleotides read TGTGCCAGCGTCGCCGAGCGGGGGGGTACGCAGTATTTT. The whole variable domain, filled in from reference TRBV7-2 and TRBJ2-3, reads GAGVSQSPSNKVTEKGKDVELRCDPISGHTALYWYRQSLGQGLEFLIYFQGNSAPDKSGLPSDRFSAERTGGSVSTLTIQRTQQEDSAVYLCASVAERGGTQYFGPGTRLTVL.

On this clonotype: This may be a read error: a much more frequent sequence differs by one nucleotide. The J gene is TRBJ2-7, the V gene TRBV4-3; TRBD1 is a possible D gene (5 bases). The germline V gene encodes CDR1 LGHNA and CDR2 YSLEER. There are 16 residues in the CDR3. CDR3 amino acids: CASSQEVQVSTYVQYF. Written as DNA, the CDR3 is TGCGCCAGCAGCCAAGAGGTACAGGTCTCAACCTACGTGCAGTACTTC.

Comments on this clonotype: Sequence at one end of the junction differs from germline and may be a read error. The chain has TRBV20-1 and TRBJ2-1, with 13 positions matching TRBD2. Germline V gene data show CDR1 as DFQATT and CDR2 as SNEGSKA (reference sequence). CDR3 length: 14 amino acids. CDR3 in DNA: TGCAGTGCACTAGCGGGAGGGACTTACAATGAGCTGTTCTTC. It translates to CSALAGGTYNELFF.

This clonotype was recorded at least ten times. CDR3 loop: CASSLQRGGSYNEQFF. The CDR3 DNA follows: TGCGCCAGCAGCCTCCAGCGGGGGGGTTCCTACAATGAGCAGTTCTTC. This rearrangement joins TRBV4-1 to TRBJ2-1; 10 positions match TRBD2. J was trimmed by 1 base and V by 4 bases; bases with no gene match: 4. The CDR3 totals 16 residues. Germline CDR1 is MGHRA and CDR2 is YSYEKL.

This clonotype occurred many times. The genes are TRBV7-9 and TRBJ2-1; TRBD1 or TRBD2 may be the D gene (5 bases each). Germline V gene data show CDR1 as SEHNR and CDR2 as FQNEAQ (reference sequence). The CDR3 consists of 12 residues. Trimming took off 1 base at V and 12 bases at J, with 10 bases between the two ends. DNA for the CDR3: TGTGCCAGCAGCTTAGGGGGGAGCGGGCAGTTCTTC. Protein product: CASSLGGSGQFF.

This clonotype occurred a few times. The V call is TRBV7-9, the J call TRBJ2-3; no clear D. Trimming shortened V by 0 bases and J by 5 bases, and 12 bases separated the two germline ends. Germline CDR1 SEHNR, CDR2 FQNEAQ (reference sequence). The CDR3 extends over 15 amino acids. CDR3 sequence reads: CASSLATGSGDTQYF. The DNA for the CDR3 is TGTGCCAGCAGCTTAGCCACGGGTTCAGGAGATACGCAGTATTTT.

In regard to this clonotype: This may stem from a read error, because a much larger clone lies one nucleotide away. J is TRBJ2-5 and V is TRBV24-1, with a possible D match to TRBD2 (5 bases). Germline CDR1 reads KGHDR; CDR2 reads SFDVKD. This CDR3 has 15 residues. V was cut by 2 bases and J by 11 bases, with 20 bases left in between. CDR3 in DNA: TGTGCCACCAGTGATTGGAGGAACAGCTTCGGGGAGCAGTACTTC. Translating gives CATSDWRNSFGEQYF.

This clonotype was counted once. The genes are TRBV7-2 and TRBJ2-5; unclear D gene. The J call is in doubt because the DNA end fits TRBJ2-7 better. CDR1 is SGHTA and CDR2 is FQGNSA in the germline V gene. The CDR3 extends over 12 amino acids. DNA for the CDR3: TGTGCCAGCAGCCACCCGTTTTACGAGCAGTACTTC. This sequence encodes CASSHPFYEQYF.

This clonotype was observed at least ten times. The chain combines TRBV12-3 or TRBV12-4 with TRBJ2-1; 7 nucleotides line up with TRBD2. V lost 2 bases to trimming and J lost 8 bases; unmatched junction nucleotides: 3. CDR3 length: 13 amino acids. The CDR3 region has the DNA TGTGCCAGCAGTTTACGGGGGGTCCATGAGCAGTTCTTC. It encodes CASSLRGVHEQFF.

The CDR3 bases are TGCAGCGCAAAGACAGGGGGGTACACTGAAGCTTTCTTT. Its protein product is CSAKTGGYTEAFF. The chain is built from TRBV29-1 and TRBJ1-1; TRBD1 agrees at 9 bases. Germline V gives CDR1 SQVTM, CDR2 ANQGSEA. The CDR3 runs to 13 residues. V lost 7 bases, J lost 3 bases, and 6 bases stayed unmatched.

V gene TRBV6-2 or TRBV6-3 combines with J gene TRBJ1-2, with 8 positions matching TRBD1. Per the germline V gene, CDR1 is MNHEY and CDR2 is SVGEGT. This CDR3 has 16 residues. The V segment lost 1 base and the J segment 0 bases; nucleotides outside the gene matches: 4. The CDR3 nucleotides are TGTGCCAGCAGTTACTTCGGACAGGGAGCTAACTATGGCTACACCTTC. Translation: CASSYFGQGANYGYTF.

This clonotype was seen repeatedly, ten times or more. J is TRBJ2-3 and V is TRBV10-3; 10 bases are shared with TRBD2. The CDR3 has 15 amino acids. The V segment lost 10 bases and the J segment 4 bases; nucleotides outside the gene matches: 11. CDR1 is ENHRY and CDR2 is SYGVKD in the germline V gene. CDR3: CATDIGLAVADTQYF. For the CDR3, the DNA is TGTGCCACCGATATCGGACTAGCGGTGGCAGATACGCAGTATTTT.

The chain has TRBV7-3 and TRBJ2-7, with D tentatively TRBD1 (7 bases). Trimming took off 5 bases at V and 7 bases at J, with 18 bases between the two ends. The CDR3 is 14 residues long. Germline CDR1 and CDR2: SGHTA and FQGTGA. The CDR3 loop reads CASSPGQDYNEQYF. The CDR3 nucleotides read TGTGCCAGCAGCCCAGGACAGGACTACAATGAGCAGTACTTC.

This clonotype was counted a single time. J is TRBJ1-2 and V is TRBV6-5, with D tentatively TRBD1 (5 bases). V lost 4 bases and J lost 11, with 32 bases in between. CDR1 MNHEY and CDR2 SVGAGI come from the germline V gene. The CDR3 contains 18 residues. The chain's CDR3 is CASSSPGLIDDRGFGYTF. CDR3 nucleotide sequence: TGTGCCAGCAGTTCCCCGGGCCTGATAGACGACAGAGGTTTTGGTTACACCTTC.

The chain couples TRBV28 to TRBJ2-3; D not resolved. Germline lookup yields CDR1 MDHEN and CDR2 SYDVKM. The V gene lost 6 bases and the J gene lost 2 bases, with 12 bases spanning the gap. The CDR3 sequence is 14 residues long. CDR3 amino acids: CASSSQLNTDTQYF. The CDR3 DNA reads TGTGCCAGCAGCTCACAGCTAAACACAGATACGCAGTATTTT.

This chain connects TRBV5-1 to TRBJ2-1; a possible D gene is TRBD2 (6 bases). The CDR3 extends over 14 amino acids. Germline V gene lookup returns CDR1 SGHRS and CDR2 YFSETQ. The V gene lost 4 bases and the J gene lost 13 bases, with 21 bases spanning the gap. The CDR3 spells CASSPGLNKESQFF. CDR3 DNA: TGCGCCAGCAGCCCGGGACTGAACAAAGAGTCCCAGTTCTTC.

The chain recombines TRBV12-5 with TRBJ2-5; the D is unclear. The CDR3 has 16 amino acids. V dropped 7 bases and J dropped 1 base, with 19 bases sitting between them. CDR1 and CDR2 (germline): LGHNT, FRNRAP. The CDR3 sequence is CASEESGPRTQETQYF. DNA of the CDR3: TGTGCTAGTGAGGAGTCTGGGCCGCGGACCCAAGAGACCCAGTACTTC. The full variable domain, its missing parts supplied by reference TRBV12-5 and TRBJ2-5, is DARVTQTPRHKVTEMGQEVTMRCQPILGHNTVFWYRQTMMQGLELLAYFRNRAPLDDSGMPKDRFSAEMPDATLATLKIQPSEPRDSAVYFCASEESGPRTQETQYFGPGTRLLVL.

This clonotype was observed at least ten times. The chain is built from TRBV6-2 or TRBV6-3 and TRBJ2-6, with D perhaps being TRBD1 or TRBD2 (5 bases each). V shed 4 bases and J shed 0 bases, with 13 bases lying between them. Germline CDR1 MNHEY, CDR2 SVGEGT. The length of the CDR3 is 17 residues. CDR3 nucleotides: TGTGCCAGCAGTTCAACGGGGCCGCTCTCTGGGGCCAACGTCCTGACTTTC. Protein sequence: CASSSTGPLSGANVLTF.

With regard to this clonotype: A much larger clone lies one base from this, so it may be a read error. The chain recombines TRBV12-3 or TRBV12-4 with TRBJ1-5, with a possible D match to TRBD1 (5 bases). This CDR3 spans 13 amino acids. The CDR3 reads CASSSGRNRPQHF. CDR3 coding DNA: TGTGCCAGCAGCTCGGGGCGCAATCGGCCCCAGCATTTT.